The entry below gives a single T cell receptor beta chain sequence along with its context. V was shortened by 1 base and J by 3 bases, with 10 bases between the two germline ends. This CDR3 comprises 14 residues. Germline V gene lookup returns CDR1 SGHTA and CDR2 FQGTGA. In the authors' workflow: From ImmunoSEQ came sequences covering only the junction and carrying no quality scores, so filtering differed. Sequencing was performed with immunoSEQ multiplex PCR; in TCRdb, only in-frame clones are kept and a portion is missing. V, J and clone size reflect that table, while D and trimming were determined from the DNA. The sample shows 600,000 to 700,000 clones, around 73% of them seen only once. The entry originates in a study of shared clonotypes between healthy human individuals.

The material sequenced was memory CD4+ T cells sorted from blood. Subset described: CD45RA-negative fraction. The chain links TRBV7-3 to TRBJ2-7; D is unresolved. The TCR comes from a woman under 40 in good health. The CDR3 protein is CASSLRQTYYEQYF. CDR3 sequence (DNA): TGTGCCAGCAGCTTAAGGCAGACCTACTACGAGCAGTACTTC.